This record covers a single TCR beta chain. The specificity of this receptor is unknown. This entry comes from a study of T cells expressing NK-cell markers (TCRdb year 2020). Regarding the complete study: Under 10 donors provided sorted CD3+CD56+NKG2C+, CD3+CD56+NKG2C- and CD3+CD56-NKG2C+ T-cell subsets, whose TCR beta-chain repertoires were profiled. Among the eight sequenced donors, only one was HCMV-seronegative, while the other seven were HCMV-seropositive. Randomly selected healthy volunteers, three men and five women, were used as the eight sequenced donors. Illumina HiSeq 2000/2500, MiSeq or NextSeq was used to sequence libraries as 2 x 150 bp reads.

The run used an Illumina HiSeq 2000. TCR beta cDNA libraries were made by 5'RACE template switching that added a universal primer site and unique molecular identifiers. Priming for cDNA synthesis came from the TCR beta constant segment, and two successive PCR amplification steps followed. In the authors' own workflow: MIGEC was used to demultiplex reads and group the reads by UMI, and MiTCR was used to assemble and quantify clonotypes. To exclude erroneous sequences, any TCR cDNA sequence not supported by at least two reads was discarded. The tcR package was used for downstream repertoire analysis, and clonotypes were matched between fractions using CDR3 nucleotide sequence together with V segment. Antigen specificity was annotated against VDJdb with VDJmatch, allowing one amino acid substitution in CDR3. Once TCRdb had reprocessed the reads, it stored one entry per CDR3 protein sequence and supplied no DNA. The V and J calls were not made by the authors but by TCRdb's processing. This sample's clone table shows under 500,000 distinct CDR3 sequences. Less than 7.5% of the sample goes to the ten largest clones.

HCMV serostatus was determined by detecting HCMV-specific IgG in serum with a commercial ELISA kit. Ficoll density gradient centrifugation was used to isolate peripheral blood mononuclear cells from blood. Reading the germline V gene (reference sequence) gives CDR1 DFQATT and CDR2 SNEGSKA. The CDR3 starts with the cysteine, ends with the phenylalanine, and has 13 residues. No DNA accompanies this entry. The research as a whole found: Whether the expanded NKG2C-expressing T cell clones were specific for HCMV antigens remained unclear. Those dominant clonotypes were again the most abundant among CD3+CD56-NKG2C+ cells in four donors, at about 28.3-60.1%. In roughly 6 donors, the dominant CD3+CD56+NKG2C+ clonotypes were among the top 10 CD8+ clonotypes and accounted for roughly 1.0-7.5% of CD8+ T cells.

The chain is encoded by TRBV20-1 joined to TRBJ1-2. This clonotype was obtained from a woman between 18 and 75 years old in good health. What was sequenced was blood T cells: a sorted CD56 or NKG2C T cell subset, CD4+ or CD8+ T cells, or bulk PBMC T cells (not recorded which). The CDR3 reads CSARDSRFYGYTF.